Included here is one T cell receptor (beta chain) sequence, with context. Antigen unknown. Data came from immunoSEQ multiplex PCR; TCRdb stores just in-frame clones and leaves some out. The sample carries about 64,000 clones, more than 60% recorded once. The CDR3 length is 12 residues. In germline, CDR1 is SGHNT, CDR2 YYREEE (reference sequence). V lost 3 bases, J lost 6 bases, and 2 bases stayed unmatched. The sample comes from a study of vaccination effects on CD4 cells after COVID-19. Study-wide context: Cultures used 2.1 million or so PBMC per well, approximately 10 IU/ml IL-2 and approximately 10 ug/ml peptides.

The culture ran for roughly ten days before CD4+ T cells were isolated. Days 3 and 7 were when half the medium was replaced with IL-2 medium. The rearrangement links TRBV5-4 to TRBJ1-1; TRBD1 matches 7 bases. Sequencing was performed on CD4+ T cells from PBMCs cultured without peptide, taken before COVID-19 vaccination. The source is a human donor who had a prior SARS-CoV-2 infection. The DNA of the CDR3 is TGTGCCAGCAGCTGGGGACAGTCTGAAGCTTTCTTT. Its translation: CASSWGQSEAFF.